This T cell receptor (beta chain) was observed in a study of blood T cell repertoires in COVID-19. Measured with immunoSEQ multiplex PCR; TCRdb has only the in-frame clones, and not every one. The sample includes 180,000 or so clones, roughly 89% of them seen just once. V shed 5 bases and J 5 bases; nucleotides not matched to a gene: 20. The CDR3 runs to 19 residues. Germline assignment: CDR1 MNHEY and CDR2 SMNVEV (reference sequence). This TCR derives from a woman aged 40 to 50 with acute COVID-19. Sequenced: PBMCs or T cells enriched from blood (not recorded which). J is TRBJ2-1 and V is TRBV27; TRBD2 agrees at 8 bases. The CDR3 spells CASSRLSGSSQTVNNEQFF. The CDR3 DNA reads TGTGCCAGCAGTAGACTAAGCGGGAGCTCCCAAACTGTAAACAATGAGCAGTTCTTC.